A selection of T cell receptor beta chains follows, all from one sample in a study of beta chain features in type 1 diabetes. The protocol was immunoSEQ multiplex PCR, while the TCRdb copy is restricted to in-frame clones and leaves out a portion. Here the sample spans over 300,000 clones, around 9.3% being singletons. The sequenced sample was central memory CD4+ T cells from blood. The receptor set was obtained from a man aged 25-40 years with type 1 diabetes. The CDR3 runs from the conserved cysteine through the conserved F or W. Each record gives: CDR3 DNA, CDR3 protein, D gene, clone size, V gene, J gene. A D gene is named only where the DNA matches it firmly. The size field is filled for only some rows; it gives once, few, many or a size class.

TGCAGTGCTCAGGGGGTTGGTGGCTACACCTTC	CSAQGVGGYTF	TRBD1	.	TRBV20-1	TRBJ1-2
TGCAGTGCTAGGGATGTAAGGGAGCTGTTTTTT	CSARDVRELFF	.	few	TRBV20-1	TRBJ2-2
TGTGCCACCAGCAGAGGCGGGGAGACCACCACGCAGTATTTT	CATSRGGETTTQYF	.	few	TRBV15	TRBJ2-3
TGTGCCAGTAGTATTCGGGAGACCCAGTACTTC	CASSIRETQYF	.	many	TRBV19	TRBJ2-5
TGTGCCTGGAGTGTACAGGACACGGGGGGCTACACCTTC	CAWSVQDTGGYTF	.	few	TRBV30	TRBJ1-2
TGTGCCAGCAGCGGAAATGAAGGACCCCACCAAGAGACCCAGTACTTC	CASSGNEGPHQETQYF	.	.	TRBV4-2	TRBJ2-5
TGTGCCAGCAGCGTAGAAAGGCGGAACACCGGGGAGCTGTTTTTT	CASSVERRNTGELFF	.	.	TRBV9	TRBJ2-2
TGCAGCGTTGAAGTGCGGCAGGGGGCCTACTGGGAGACCCAGTACTTC	CSVEVRQGAYWETQYF	TRBD1	few	TRBV29-1	TRBJ2-5
TGTGCCACCAGGGATTACGGGACTAGCGGGGGTTACGAGCAGTACTTC	CATRDYGTSGGYEQYF	TRBD2	few	TRBV10-3	TRBJ2-7
TGTGCCAGCGGAATTGAACAAGTAAACACTGAAGCTTTCTTT	CASGIEQVNTEAFF	.	few	TRBV7-8	TRBJ1-1
TGTGCCAGTAGTATAGCGGCAGGTTCCTACGAGCAGTACTTC	CASSIAAGSYEQYF	.	.	TRBV19	TRBJ2-7
TGCGCCAGCAGTGAGGACAGCGGGGAGCCCCAAGAGACCCAGTACTTC	CASSEDSGEPQETQYF	TRBD2	few	TRBV10-2	TRBJ2-5
TGTGCCAGCAGCGGATACAGGGGATTTGGGTCACCCCTCCACTTT	CASSGYRGFGSPLHF	TRBD1	.	TRBV5-6	TRBJ1-6
TGTGCCAGCAGGACCCTCGGCGGGGAGTTAGCCCTCCACTTT	CASRTLGGELALHF	.	few	TRBV6-5	TRBJ1-6
TGTGCCAGCAGCTTTGACAGGGGGCGAGAGACCCAGTACTTC	CASSFDRGRETQYF	TRBD1	many	TRBV7-2	TRBJ2-5
TGTGCCAGCAGCTTAGATACCTCAGGGAGAGGCTACACCTTC	CASSLDTSGRGYTF	.	few	TRBV5-4	TRBJ1-2
TGTGCTAGTTCCCCCGAAACGGCGTACCAAGAGACCCAGTACTTC	CASSPETAYQETQYF	.	once	TRBV12-5	TRBJ2-5
TGTGCCAGCACCGGCGGTACAACTAATGAAAAACTGTTTTTT	CASTGGTTNEKLFF	.	few	TRBV2	TRBJ1-4
TGTGCCAGCTCAGAAATACAGACAGACAACACTGAAGCTTTCTTT	CASSEIQTDNTEAFF	.	.	TRBV18	TRBJ1-1
TGTGCCAGCAGTTACTCGAGAGACTACGAGCAGTACTTC	CASSYSRDYEQYF	.	few	TRBV6-5	TRBJ2-7
TGTGCCAGCCTTAGCGGTCTGGAGGGTTCTGAAGCTTTCTTT	CASLSGLEGSEAFF	.	.	TRBV28	TRBJ1-1
TGTGCCAGCAGTAGTAGGGCTTTCTCCTCTAAAGATCAGTACTTC	CASSSRAFSSKDQYF	.	few	TRBV27	TRBJ2-7
TGTGCCAGCAGCCGGTCGAGTAGCGGGGGAGAGACCCAGTACTTC	CASSRSSSGGETQYF	TRBD2	many	TRBV7-2	TRBJ2-5
TGTGCCAGCAGCGCTGACAGGGGCTACGAGCAGTACTTC	CASSADRGYEQYF	TRBD1	few	TRBV7-2	TRBJ2-7
TGTGCCAGCAGCAATCTGAGCGCAAGGAGGGGGGCCCATGGCAAAAACATTCAGTACTTC	CASSNLSARRGAHGKNIQYF	.	few	TRBV21-1	TRBJ2-4
TGTGCCAGCAGTTGGACGGGGACTACTAATGAAAAACTGTTTTTT	CASSWTGTTNEKLFF	.	few	TRBV25-1	TRBJ1-4
TGTGCCAGCAGTTTAACTCGGACAGGACGCACAGATACGCAGTATTTT	CASSLTRTGRTDTQYF	TRBD1	few	TRBV27	TRBJ2-3
TGTGCCATCAGTGAGTCGGGCCCAGGGGGCCCTCCTACTGGGGCCAACGTCCTGACTTTC	CAISESGPGGPPTGANVLTF	TRBD1	.	TRBV10-3	TRBJ2-6
TGTGCCTGGAGGTGGCAAAACACCGGGGAGCTGTTTTTT	CAWRWQNTGELFF	.	few	TRBV30	TRBJ2-2
TGTGCCAGCAGCTTAGGCCGGGGCGTAGAGGGCAATCAGCCCCAGCATTTT	CASSLGRGVEGNQPQHF	.	.	TRBV13	TRBJ1-5
TGTGCCAGCAGCTTACGTGGTAGCGGGGTGCGCACAGATACGCAGTATTTT	CASSLRGSGVRTDTQYF	TRBD2	few	TRBV7-9	TRBJ2-3
TGCAGCGTCTCCGACGGCTTCTACGAGCAGTACTTC	CSVSDGFYEQYF	.	.	TRBV29-1	TRBJ2-7
TGCGCCAGCAGCTTGAGCGGAGGGGAGCAGTACTTC	CASSLSGGEQYF	.	many	TRBV5-1	TRBJ2-7
TGTGCCAGCAGCTTGGAGGGGACAGCCACTTACGAGCAGTACTTC	CASSLEGTATYEQYF	.	few	TRBV11-2	TRBJ2-7
TGTGCCAGCTCTTGGACTAGCGCAGAGACCCAGTACTTC	CASSWTSAETQYF	TRBD2	few	TRBV18	TRBJ2-5
TGTGCCAGCAGTTTATATACCAGGGCAGCCGGGGAGCTGTTTTTT	CASSLYTRAAGELFF	.	.	TRBV28	TRBJ2-2
TGTGCCAGCAGCTTAGCTGGCCAGAGACACACAGATACGCAGTATTTT	CASSLAGQRHTDTQYF	.	few	TRBV7-9	TRBJ2-3
TGTGCCAGCAGCTTATCCCGGGGCGAGCAGTTCTTC	CASSLSRGEQFF	.	.	TRBV7-8	TRBJ2-1
TGCGCCAGCAGCTTGGGGGATCCAGCTCGTGATGAGCAGTTCTTC	CASSLGDPARDEQFF	.	.	TRBV5-1	TRBJ2-1
TGTGCCTGGAGTGTATTGTCCCAGGGCTCTGGAAACACCATATATTTT	CAWSVLSQGSGNTIYF	.	few	TRBV30	TRBJ1-3
TGCAGCGTTGAGCGCGGGTTTGGCGGAGGCTACACCTTC	CSVERGFGGGYTF	.	few	TRBV29-1	TRBJ1-2
TGTGCCAGCAGCTCCCAACAGGGAAGTAATCAGCCCCAGCATTTT	CASSSQQGSNQPQHF	.	.	TRBV7-2	TRBJ1-5
TGTGCCAGCAGCTTAGTCTCTGGGACAGGGGGCTCGAAACTGTTTTTT	CASSLVSGTGGSKLFF	TRBD1	few	TRBV7-8	TRBJ1-4
TGTGCCAGCAGCAAACGCGGTGAGGACACTTCCTACGAGCAGTACTTC	CASSKRGEDTSYEQYF	.	few	TRBV21-1	TRBJ2-7
TGTGCCAGCAGCCGGGGCGGACGGAACAATCAGCCCCAGCATTTT	CASSRGGRNNQPQHF	.	.	TRBV7-2	TRBJ1-5
TGTGCCAGCAGCCTACCCGGATCCTACGAGCAGTACTTC	CASSLPGSYEQYF	.	few	TRBV6-5	TRBJ2-7
TGTGCCAGCAGCCCATGGCGGGGCCAATCAGATACGCAGTATTTT	CASSPWRGQSDTQYF	.	.	TRBV7-2	TRBJ2-3
TGTGCCAGCAGCTTAGGCAGGGGTGAAAAACTGTTTTTT	CASSLGRGEKLFF	.	few	TRBV7-2	TRBJ1-4
TGTGCCAGTACCCCCTTGAGGGGAGACGAAAAACTGTTTTTT	CASTPLRGDEKLFF	.	.	TRBV19	TRBJ1-4
TGCAGCGTTGAAGAGCTAGCTTCTTATACGCAGTATTTT	CSVEELASYTQYF	.	.	TRBV29-1	TRBJ2-3
TGCAGTGCTCCAGTGAACACTGAAGCTTTCTTT	CSAPVNTEAFF	.	.	TRBV20-1	TRBJ1-1
TGCAGCGCAATCCTACTCCCACGGGAAGCCAAAAACATTCAGTACTTC	CSAILLPREAKNIQYF	.	.	TRBV29-1	TRBJ2-4
TGTGCCAGCAGCAGACAGGGGGCACGCACAGATACGCAGTATTTT	CASSRQGARTDTQYF	TRBD1	few	TRBV6-5	TRBJ2-3
TGTGCCAGCAGTTTTAAGGGGAAGTGGACAGATACGCAGTATTTT	CASSFKGKWTDTQYF	.	.	TRBV28	TRBJ2-3
TGTGCCAGCAGTGAATTAGGGGCTAGCAGAGATACGCAGTATTTT	CASSELGASRDTQYF	.	.	TRBV6-1	TRBJ2-3
TGCAGCGTTGAAGATTGGGGCGGGGCCCAAGAGACCCAGTACTTC	CSVEDWGGAQETQYF	.	.	TRBV29-1	TRBJ2-5
TGTGCCAGCAGCTTCGGTGGGGATACGCAGTATTTT	CASSFGGDTQYF	.	many	TRBV14	TRBJ2-3
TGTGCCAGCAGCTTGCAGGGGAGGACCGGGGAGCTGTTTTTT	CASSLQGRTGELFF	.	few	TRBV7-2	TRBJ2-2
TGTGCCAGCAGCGTAGCCGCGGGGGGGCTCGAGACCCAGTACTTC	CASSVAAGGLETQYF	TRBD2	.	TRBV9	TRBJ2-5